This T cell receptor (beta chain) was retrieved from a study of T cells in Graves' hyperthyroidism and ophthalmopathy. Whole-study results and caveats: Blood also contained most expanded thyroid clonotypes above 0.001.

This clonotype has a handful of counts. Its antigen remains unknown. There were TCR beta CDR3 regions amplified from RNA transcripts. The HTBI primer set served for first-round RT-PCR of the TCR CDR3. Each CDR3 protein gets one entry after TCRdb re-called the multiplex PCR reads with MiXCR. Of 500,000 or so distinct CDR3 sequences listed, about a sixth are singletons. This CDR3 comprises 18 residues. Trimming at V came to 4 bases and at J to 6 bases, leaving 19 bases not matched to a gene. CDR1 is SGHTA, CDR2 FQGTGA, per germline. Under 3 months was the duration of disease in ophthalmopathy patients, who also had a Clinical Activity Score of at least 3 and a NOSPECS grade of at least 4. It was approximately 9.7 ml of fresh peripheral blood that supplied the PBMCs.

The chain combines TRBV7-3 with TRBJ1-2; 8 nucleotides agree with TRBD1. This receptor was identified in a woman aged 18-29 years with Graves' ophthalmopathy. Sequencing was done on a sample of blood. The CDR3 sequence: CASSSQSGTGGGGDGYTF. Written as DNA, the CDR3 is TGTGCCAGCAGCTCACAATCCGGGACAGGTGGTGGGGGGGATGGCTACACCTTC.